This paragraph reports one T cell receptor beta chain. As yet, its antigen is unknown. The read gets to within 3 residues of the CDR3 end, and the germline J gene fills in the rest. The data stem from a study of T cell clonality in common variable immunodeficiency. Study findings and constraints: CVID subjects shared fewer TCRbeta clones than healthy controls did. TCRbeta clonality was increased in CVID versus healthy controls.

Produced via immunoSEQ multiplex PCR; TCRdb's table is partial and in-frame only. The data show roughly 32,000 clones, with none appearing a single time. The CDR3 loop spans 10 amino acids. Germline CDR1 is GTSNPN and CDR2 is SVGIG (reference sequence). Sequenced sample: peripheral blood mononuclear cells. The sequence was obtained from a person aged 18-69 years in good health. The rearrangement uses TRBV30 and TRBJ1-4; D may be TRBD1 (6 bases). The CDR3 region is CAPGAFPLFF. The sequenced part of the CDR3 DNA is TGTGCCCCAGGGGCCTTTCCA.